This TCR beta chain came from a study of cytomegalovirus exposure and HLA in healthy donors. Study summary: Across a few hundred genotyped donors, roughly 80% landed in the Caucasian-associated ancestry cluster. Broader study findings: Rarity held for most TCR sequences, but there were some public TCRs that occurred in many donors. Among immune exposure information, only CMV serostatus was available.

Of note for this clone: The antigen is not known.

The CDR3 has 16 amino acids. V was shortened by 0 bases and J by 1 base, with 13 bases between the two germline ends. From germline, CDR1 is SGHRS and CDR2 YFSETQ. PCR involved 60 Vbeta and 13 Jbeta primers. Data came from immunoSEQ multiplex PCR; TCRdb stores just in-frame clones and leaves some out. The sample spans approximately 120,000 clones; the ten largest clones claim approximately 0.93%. This chain connects TRBV5-1 to TRBJ1-1, with D possibly matching TRBD1 (6 bases). This receptor was obtained from a man between 18 and 35 years old in good health and CMV-seronegative. The source material was PBMCs. The CDR3 DNA sequence: TGCGCCAGCAGCTTGGATTCTAACAGGGCGAACACTGAAGCTTTCTTT. Encoded protein: CASSLDSNRANTEAFF.